A selection of T cell receptor beta chains follows, all from one sample in a study of shared clonotypes between healthy human individuals. Here immunoSEQ multiplex PCR was the method, and the copy in TCRdb shows in-frame clones only, minus some. The table shows approximately 640,000 clones, with around 72% occurring only once. The sequencing sample was made of memory CD4+ T cells sorted from blood. These receptors were obtained from a woman younger than 45 in good health. CDR3s include the opening cysteine and the closing phenylalanine or tryptophan. A D gene is named only where the DNA matches it firmly. Clone size, where shown, is once, few, many, or a class for clones that have expanded.

J: TRBJ2-7
size: .
D: TRBD2
V: TRBV11-2
length: 14
CDR3: CASSFQSGSYEQYF
DNA: TGTGCCAGCAGCTTCCAAAGCGGGAGTTACGAGCAGTACTTC

J: TRBJ2-7
size: .
D: TRBD2
V: TRBV6-5
length: 14
CDR3: CATNSGSGTYEQYF
DNA: TGTGCCACCAATAGCGGGAGTGGGACCTACGAGCAGTACTTC

J: TRBJ1-5
size: .
D: .
V: TRBV28
length: 15
CDR3: CASRTEQGSNQPQHF
DNA: TGTGCCAGCAGGACCGAACAGGGAAGCAATCAGCCCCAGCATTTT

J: TRBJ2-7
size: .
D: .
V: TRBV6-1
length: 12
CDR3: CASTQSAYEQYF
DNA: TGTGCCAGCACACAAAGTGCCTACGAGCAGTACTTC

J: TRBJ2-2
size: .
D: .
V: TRBV7-6
length: 16
CDR3: CASSLESQGYFGELFF
DNA: TGTGCCAGCAGCTTAGAGTCACAGGGCTACTTCGGGGAGCTGTTTTTT

J: TRBJ2-3
size: few
D: .
V: TRBV28
length: 15
CDR3: CASSLSLEGADTQYF
DNA: TGTGCCAGCAGTTTATCCTTGGAGGGGGCAGATACGCAGTATTTT

J: TRBJ2-1
size: few
D: TRBD2
V: TRBV2
length: 14
CDR3: CASILEREIHEQFF
DNA: TGTGCCAGCATTCTGGAGCGGGAGATCCATGAGCAGTTCTTC

J: TRBJ1-4
size: .
D: .
V: TRBV19
length: 12
CDR3: CASSIRREKLFF
DNA: TGTGCCAGTAGTATCCGACGGGAAAAACTGTTTTTT

J: TRBJ2-2
size: .
D: TRBD2
V: TRBV5-1
length: 15
CDR3: CASSLGLANTGELFF
DNA: TGCGCCAGCAGCTTGGGACTAGCCAACACCGGGGAGCTGTTTTTT

J: TRBJ1-1
size: .
D: .
V: TRBV7-2
length: 13
CDR3: CASSLQRNTEAFF
DNA: TGTGCCAGCAGCTTGCAACGTAACACTGAAGCTTTCTTT

J: TRBJ2-3
size: .
D: .
V: TRBV25-1
length: 12
CDR3: CASIGGPDTQYF
DNA: TGTGCCAGCATTGGGGGGCCTGATACGCAGTATTTT

J: TRBJ1-5
size: .
D: TRBD1
V: TRBV28
length: 15
CDR3: CASREQGASNQPQHF
DNA: TGTGCCAGCAGGGAACAGGGGGCCAGCAATCAGCCCCAGCATTTT

J: TRBJ2-2
size: .
D: TRBD1
V: TRBV6-1
length: 14
CDR3: CATTGKLYTGELFF
DNA: TGTGCCACGACAGGGAAGCTGTACACCGGGGAGCTGTTTTTT

J: TRBJ1-1
size: .
D: .
V: TRBV6-6
length: 13
CDR3: CASRSGTESEAFF
DNA: TGTGCCAGCAGATCCGGGACGGAAAGTGAAGCTTTCTTT

J: TRBJ1-1
size: few
D: .
V: TRBV10-1
length: 13
CDR3: CASRAHRDTEAFF
DNA: TGCGCCAGCAGGGCCCACAGGGACACTGAAGCTTTCTTT

J: TRBJ1-5
size: .
D: TRBD1
V: TRBV15
length: 15
CDR3: CATSGGQGVGQPQHF
DNA: TGTGCCACCAGCGGGGGACAGGGGGTGGGTCAGCCCCAGCATTTT

J: TRBJ2-7
size: .
D: TRBD2
V: TRBV9
length: 15
CDR3: CASSARLAGEGEQYF
DNA: TGTGCCAGCAGCGCCAGACTAGCGGGAGAGGGCGAGCAGTACTTC

J: TRBJ2-7
size: .
D: .
V: TRBV7-7
length: 14
CDR3: CASRPLLSLYEQYF
DNA: TGTGCCAGCAGGCCGCTCCTCTCTCTGTACGAGCAGTACTTC

J: TRBJ2-6
size: few
D: .
V: TRBV6-6
length: 14
CDR3: CASSFSSGANVLTF
DNA: TGTGCCAGCAGCTTCTCTTCTGGGGCCAACGTCCTGACTTTC

J: TRBJ2-7
size: .
D: TRBD2
V: TRBV5-8
length: 15
CDR3: CASSLPGTSFYEQYF
DNA: TGTGCCAGCAGCTTGCCAGGGACTAGTTTCTACGAGCAGTACTTC

J: TRBJ2-1
size: .
D: .
V: TRBV7-6
length: 15
CDR3: CASSSRFLTYNEQFF
DNA: TGTGCCAGCAGCTCCAGATTTCTTACTTACAATGAGCAGTTCTTC

J: TRBJ2-3
size: .
D: .
V: TRBV5-1
length: 15
CDR3: CASSPGQLGADTQYF
DNA: TGCGCCAGCAGCCCGGGACAACTTGGGGCAGATACGCAGTATTTT

J: TRBJ2-5
size: .
D: .
V: TRBV30
length: 12
CDR3: CAWGVLQETQYF
DNA: TGTGCCTGGGGGGTGCTCCAAGAGACCCAGTACTTC

J: TRBJ1-1
size: once
D: .
V: TRBV18
length: 13
CDR3: CASSPGQNTEAFF
DNA: TGTGCCAGCTCACCGGGACAGAACACTGAAGCTTTCTTT

J: TRBJ1-5
size: few
D: .
V: TRBV6-6
length: 13
CDR3: CASSYSSNQPQHF
DNA: TGTGCCAGCAGTTACTCGAGCAATCAGCCCCAGCATTTT

J: TRBJ2-7
size: .
D: TRBD2
V: TRBV4-1
length: 17
CDR3: CASSQEMGLAESYEQYF
DNA: TGCGCCAGCAGCCAAGAAATGGGACTAGCGGAGAGCTACGAGCAGTACTTC

J: TRBJ2-1
size: .
D: .
V: TRBV19
length: 16
CDR3: CASSIFGPKNGNEQFF
DNA: TGTGCCAGTAGTATATTCGGACCGAAGAATGGGAATGAGCAGTTCTTC

J: TRBJ1-5
size: .
D: .
V: TRBV2
length: 15
CDR3: CASSVRPEGNQPQHF
DNA: TGTGCCAGCAGTGTCCGACCAGAAGGCAATCAGCCCCAGCATTTT

J: TRBJ1-4
size: .
D: .
V: TRBV27
length: 13
CDR3: CASSIDIHEKLFF
DNA: TGTGCCAGCAGCATAGACATCCATGAAAAACTGTTTTTT

J: TRBJ2-6
size: .
D: .
V: TRBV6-1
length: 12
CDR3: CASGPGANVLTF
DNA: TGTGCCAGCGGCCCTGGGGCCAACGTCCTGACTTTC

J: TRBJ1-4
size: .
D: .
V: TRBV7-8
length: 16
CDR3: CASSLASGSTNEKLFF
DNA: TGTGCCAGCAGCTTAGCATCGGGGTCCACTAATGAAAAACTGTTTTTT

J: TRBJ1-1
size: .
D: .
V: TRBV7-8
length: 13
CDR3: CASSWELNTEAFF
DNA: TGTGCCAGCAGCTGGGAGTTGAACACTGAAGCTTTCTTT

J: TRBJ2-3
size: .
D: .
V: TRBV7-3
length: 14
CDR3: CASSLRSSTDTQYF
DNA: TGTGCCAGCAGCCTACGCTCTAGCACAGATACGCAGTATTTT

J: TRBJ2-7
size: .
D: TRBD1
V: TRBV15
length: 14
CDR3: CATSSGQGSGEQYF
DNA: TGTGCCACCAGCAGCGGACAGGGCTCGGGCGAGCAGTACTTC

J: TRBJ2-3
size: .
D: .
V: TRBV12-5
length: 14
CDR3: CASGLVPDTDTQYF
DNA: TGTGCTAGTGGTTTGGTCCCAGACACAGATACGCAGTATTTT

J: TRBJ2-7
size: .
D: .
V: TRBV11-3
length: 13
CDR3: CASSLNPNYEQYF
DNA: TGTGCCAGCAGCCTGAACCCAAACTACGAGCAGTACTTC

J: TRBJ2-7
size: .
D: .
V: TRBV4-2
length: 16
CDR3: CASSQDLAGPVREQYF
DNA: TGTGCCAGCAGCCAAGATCTGGCGGGCCCCGTGCGGGAGCAGTACTTC

J: TRBJ2-5
size: once
D: .
V: TRBV2
length: 13
CDR3: CASTRDLQETQYF
DNA: TGTGCCAGCACCCGGGACCTGCAAGAGACCCAGTACTTC

J: TRBJ2-6
size: .
D: .
V: TRBV29-1
length: 14
CDR3: CSVESPTGANVLTF
DNA: TGCAGCGTTGAAAGCCCAACTGGGGCCAACGTCCTGACTTTC

J: TRBJ2-7
size: .
D: .
V: TRBV5-1
length: 19
CDR3: CASSLDAGSIWGLSYEQYF
DNA: TGCGCCAGCAGCTTGGACGCTGGGTCTATATGGGGGCTCTCCTACGAGCAGTACTTC

J: TRBJ2-1
size: .
D: .
V: TRBV7-9
length: 13
CDR3: CASSRNKDNEQFF
DNA: TGTGCCAGCAGCCGTAACAAGGACAATGAGCAGTTCTTC

J: TRBJ2-5
size: few
D: .
V: TRBV27
length: 13
CDR3: CASSRLGKETQYF
DNA: TGTGCCAGCAGCCGACTGGGGAAAGAGACCCAGTACTTC

J: TRBJ1-5
size: .
D: .
V: TRBV28
length: 16
CDR3: CASSPLGQSRSQPQHF
DNA: TGTGCCAGCAGTCCCCTCGGGCAAAGTCGTTCTCAGCCCCAGCATTTT

J: TRBJ2-7
size: .
D: TRBD1
V: TRBV13
length: 14
CDR3: CASSPNRGRGEQYF
DNA: TGTGCCAGCAGCCCAAACAGGGGGCGCGGCGAGCAGTACTTC

J: TRBJ2-3
size: once
D: .
V: TRBV14
length: 14
CDR3: CASSLDRRTDTQYF
DNA: TGTGCCAGCAGCCTGGACAGACGCACAGATACGCAGTATTTT

J: TRBJ2-2
size: .
D: .
V: TRBV18
length: 20
CDR3: CASSPLNTLWDRYNTGELFF
DNA: TGTGCCAGCTCACCCCTGAACACCCTCTGGGACCGCTATAACACCGGGGAGCTGTTTTTT

J: TRBJ2-3
size: .
D: .
V: TRBV28
length: 15
CDR3: CASSFNPHRASTQYF
DNA: TGTGCCAGCAGTTTTAACCCCCACAGGGCGAGTACGCAGTATTTT

J: TRBJ2-7
size: .
D: TRBD2
V: TRBV11-1
length: 13
CDR3: CASSRGTSPEQYF
DNA: TGTGCCAGCAGCCGCGGGACTAGCCCCGAGCAGTACTTC

J: TRBJ1-5
size: .
D: .
V: TRBV15
length: 13
CDR3: CATSREVDQPQHF
DNA: TGTGCCACCAGCAGAGAAGTGGATCAGCCCCAGCATTTT

J: TRBJ2-5
size: .
D: .
V: TRBV18
length: 14
CDR3: CASSPSRESETQYF
DNA: TGTGCCAGCTCACCGTCACGGGAGAGTGAGACCCAGTACTTC

J: TRBJ1-5
size: .
D: .
V: TRBV9
length: 16
CDR3: CASSSWGFHSNQPQHF
DNA: TGTGCCAGCAGCTCCTGGGGGTTTCATAGCAATCAGCCCCAGCATTTT

J: TRBJ2-1
size: .
D: TRBD2
V: TRBV6-8
length: 15
CDR3: CARRGLEDSYNEQFF
DNA: TGTGCCAGACGCGGACTAGAAGACTCCTACAATGAGCAGTTCTTC

J: TRBJ1-1
size: .
D: .
V: TRBV11-3
length: 15
CDR3: CASSLGPPQNTEAFF
DNA: TGTGCCAGCAGCTTAGGTCCCCCCCAGAACACTGAAGCTTTCTTT

J: TRBJ1-2
size: .
D: .
V: TRBV18
length: 15
CDR3: CASSPTITGTDGYTF
DNA: TGTGCCAGCTCACCTACCATCACCGGGACGGATGGCTACACCTTC

J: TRBJ1-2
size: .
D: TRBD1
V: TRBV19
length: 13
CDR3: CASSTTGRRGYTF
DNA: TGTGCCAGTAGTACGACAGGGCGGAGGGGCTACACCTTC

J: TRBJ2-7
size: .
D: TRBD2
V: TRBV27
length: 13
CDR3: CASRTSAGYEQYF
DNA: TGTGCCAGCCGGACTAGCGCTGGATACGAGCAGTACTTC

J: TRBJ2-3
size: .
D: TRBD2
V: TRBV2
length: 16
CDR3: CASASESGSVTDTQYF
DNA: TGTGCCAGTGCCTCGGAGAGCGGGAGTGTCACAGATACGCAGTATTTT

J: TRBJ1-1
size: once
D: .
V: TRBV27
length: 14
CDR3: CASSFSAGNTEAFF
DNA: TGTGCCAGCAGTTTCTCTGCTGGGAACACTGAAGCTTTCTTT